These T cell receptor beta chains were read from a single sample in a study of blood T cell repertoires in COVID-19. Method: immunoSEQ multiplex PCR; TCRdb's copy keeps in-frame clones and lacks some. This table has about 70,000 clones, 81% appearing once. Input material: peripheral blood. These receptors originate from a woman between 65 and 79 years old with acute or convalescent COVID-19. The CDR3 runs from the conserved cysteine through the conserved F or W. The order of the fields is V gene, clone size, D gene, J gene, CDR3 protein, CDR3 DNA. A D gene is named only where the DNA matches it firmly. The size of a clone is reported for some rows only, either as once, few or many, or as a class for expanded clones.

>TRBV10-1|-|-|TRBJ2-3
CASSETPRGFGPDTQYF
TGCGCCAGCAGTGAGACCCCCCGGGGATTTGGTCCAGATACGCAGTATTTT
>TRBV12-3/TRBV12-4|-|TRBD1|TRBJ1-2
CASRVQGSYGYTF
TGTGCCAGCAGGGTACAGGGGTCCTATGGCTACACCTTC
>TRBV5-6|-|-|TRBJ2-2
CASSLGGRSFTGELFF
TGTGCCAGCAGCTTAGGAGGGAGGTCTTTCACCGGGGAGCTGTTTTTT
>TRBV12-5|-|TRBD1|TRBJ2-3
CASGPDRVTQYF
TGTGCTAGTGGTCCGGACAGGGTTACGCAGTATTTT
>TRBV9|-|TRBD1|TRBJ2-5
CASSVGRTGGYQETQYF
TGTGCCAGCAGCGTAGGTCGGACAGGGGGCTACCAAGAGACCCAGTACTTC
>TRBV7-9|few|TRBD1|TRBJ2-4
CASSRRDREYIQYF
TGTGCCAGCAGCCGAAGGGACAGGGAGTACATTCAGTACTTC
>TRBV9|once|TRBD1|TRBJ2-3
CASSIGTGGITDTQYF
TGTGCCAGCAGCATCGGGACAGGGGGTATCACAGATACGCAGTATTTT
>TRBV6-5|-|TRBD2|TRBJ2-1
CASSLSGRHNEQFF
TGTGCCAGCAGTCTTAGCGGGAGACACAATGAGCAGTTCTTC
>TRBV5-1|-|-|TRBJ2-3
CASSLGSGPPTDTQYF
TGCGCCAGCAGCTTGGGTAGCGGCCCCCCCACAGATACGCAGTATTTT
>TRBV10-3|-|TRBD2|TRBJ2-1
CAISDPGLAGGNEQFF
TGTGCCATCAGTGACCCGGGACTAGCGGGAGGAAATGAGCAGTTCTTC
>TRBV6-6|-|-|TRBJ2-7
CASSRTLYEQYF
TGTGCCAGCAGCAGGACTCTCTACGAGCAGTACTTC
>TRBV9|-|TRBD1|TRBJ1-2
CASSPWSGTGMRYGYTF
TGTGCCAGCAGCCCCTGGTCCGGGACAGGGATGAGGTATGGCTACACCTTC
>TRBV29-1|-|-|TRBJ2-5
CSVLPEETQYF
TGCAGCGTATTACCGGAGGAGACCCAGTACTTC
>TRBV18|-|TRBD1|TRBJ2-7
CASSPAGTGGYEQYF
TGTGCCAGCTCACCAGCCGGGACAGGGGGCTACGAGCAGTACTTC
>TRBV19|-|-|TRBJ1-6
CASSATGSYNSPLHF
TGTGCCAGTAGCGCAACGGGCTCCTATAATTCACCCCTCCACTTT
>TRBV6-1|-|TRBD2|TRBJ2-7
CASSDGGVFYEQYF
TGTGCCAGCAGTGACGGGGGGGTTTTCTACGAGCAGTACTTC